These T cell receptor beta chains were read from a single sample in a study of identical twins. TCRdb analysed the 5' RACE reads with MiXCR anew, one entry per CDR3 protein. The sample carries about 550,000 distinct CDR3 sequences, about a fifth recorded once. The sample was also reused in another study, on yellow fever vaccine responses in identical twins.

The sample consisted of CD4+ T cells sorted from blood. All receptors derive from a woman aged 18 to 35 in good health. Each CDR3 is given with its conserved first and last residue. The D gene is left open where the match is weak. Clone size appears in some rows only: once, few, many, or a class for an expanded clone.

size | J | D | V | DNA | CDR3
few | TRBJ2-1 | TRBD2 | TRBV19 | TGTGCCAGTAGTACCTTGGGGGGGTACAATGAGCAGTTCTTC | CASSTLGGYNEQFF
NA | TRBJ2-3 | NA | TRBV20-1 | TGCAGTGCTTTCAGGGGGGGCCGGGCAGATACGCAGTATTTT | CSAFRGGRADTQYF
NA | TRBJ1-5 | NA | TRBV28 | TGTGCCAGCATTGCGAACCGGGGATATAGCAATCAGCCCCAGCATTTT | CASIANRGYSNQPQHF
NA | TRBJ2-3 | TRBD2 | TRBV6-5 | TGTGCCAGCAGTTACCGCAAAGCGGGGGGTGGAGATACGCAGTATTTT | CASSYRKAGGGDTQYF
few | TRBJ1-4 | NA | TRBV7-2 | TGTGCCAGCAGCCCCCAGGGGCAGGGGAAAAAACTGTTTTTT | CASSPQGQGKKLFF
NA | TRBJ2-5 | NA | TRBV12-3/TRBV12-4 | TGTGCCAGCAGCCGGGGGACCGTCCAAGAGACCCAGTACTTC | CASSRGTVQETQYF
NA | TRBJ2-1 | TRBD2 | TRBV9 | TGTGCCAGCAGCGTAGCTACCTTAGCGGGGGAGCAGTTCTTC | CASSVATLAGEQFF
NA | TRBJ2-5 | TRBD2 | TRBV7-6 | TGTGCCAGCATGGTTCTAGCGGGGTCCCAAGAGACCCAGTACTTC | CASMVLAGSQETQYF
NA | TRBJ2-3 | NA | TRBV5-1 | TGCGCCAGCTACCCGGGAAGCAATACAGATACGCAGTATTTT | CASYPGSNTDTQYF
NA | TRBJ2-1 | TRBD2 | TRBV7-3 | TGTGCCAGCAGCTGGACCGGGACTAGCTCTGGTGAGCAGTTCTTC | CASSWTGTSSGEQFF
NA | TRBJ1-1 | NA | TRBV10-3 | TGTGCCATCAGTGACCTGGTAGGGAACACTGAAGCTTTCTTT | CAISDLVGNTEAFF
NA | TRBJ2-3 | TRBD2 | TRBV20-1 | TGCTGTGCCCACCGGGCTAGCGGGGGGACAGATACGCAGTATTTT | CCAHRASGGTDTQYF
many | TRBJ2-2 | NA | TRBV6-5 | TGTGCCAGCAGTTACGTGGACGTTACCGGGGAGCTGTTTTTT | CASSYVDVTGELFF
NA | TRBJ2-5 | NA | TRBV7-2 | TGTGCCAGCAGCTTCCCGACCGGTGGTACAGAGACCCAGTACTTC | CASSFPTGGTETQYF
NA | TRBJ2-1 | TRBD2 | TRBV20-1 | TGCAGTGCTAGAGCGGAACTAGCGCAGATATACAATGAGCAGTTCTTC | CSARAELAQIYNEQFF
NA | TRBJ2-1 | TRBD2 | TRBV15 | TGTGCCACCAGCAGAGTCGGGACTAGCGGCTACAATGAGCAGTTCTTC | CATSRVGTSGYNEQFF
NA | TRBJ2-5 | NA | TRBV3-1 | TGTGCCAGCAGCCAAGTTAAGGGTCAAGTGTCCCAGTACTTC | CASSQVKGQVSQYF
NA | TRBJ2-4 | TRBD2 | TRBV20-1 | TGCAGTGCTAAGCGGGGGAATATGGAAAACATTCAGTACTTC | CSAKRGNMENIQYF
NA | TRBJ2-5 | NA | TRBV19 | TGTGCCAGTAGTATAGGTCTCGGGGAAATGGCCCAGTACTTC | CASSIGLGEMAQYF
NA | TRBJ1-5 | NA | TRBV12-3/TRBV12-4 | TGTGCCAGCAGTTTTATGGGAGGAAATCAGCCCCAGCATTTT | CASSFMGGNQPQHF
once | TRBJ2-3 | NA | TRBV4-1 | TGCGCCAGCAGCCAATGGGGGCAAAGCACAGATACGCAGTATTTT | CASSQWGQSTDTQYF
few | TRBJ1-5 | NA | TRBV10-3 | TGTGCCATCAGGGGGGACATCCTTAATCAGCCCCAGCATTTT | CAIRGDILNQPQHF
NA | TRBJ1-1 | NA | TRBV28 | TGTGCCAGCAACCCACAGGGCAGGAACACTGAAGCTTTCTTT | CASNPQGRNTEAFF
NA | TRBJ2-2 | NA | TRBV5-1 | TGCGCCAGCAGCCTCCCAACGGCTGGCGGGGATTACACCGGGGAGCTGTTTTTT | CASSLPTAGGDYTGELFF
NA | TRBJ2-1 | NA | TRBV6-7 | TGTGCCAGCAGTTACCCTAACTACAATGAGCAGTTCTTC | CASSYPNYNEQFF
NA | TRBJ2-3 | NA | TRBV6-6 | TGTGCCAGCAGTTACTCGTCAGGGCAGCAGTATTTT | CASSYSSGQQYF
NA | TRBJ1-1 | NA | TRBV5-1 | TGCGCCAGCAGATACGATGGGGGCGTGAGCACTGAAGCTTTCTTT | CASRYDGGVSTEAFF
NA | TRBJ2-7 | TRBD1 | TRBV7-9 | TGTGCCAGCAGGACGCCGGGACAGGGGACCTCCTACGAGCAGTACTTC | CASRTPGQGTSYEQYF
once | TRBJ2-7 | TRBD2 | TRBV3-1 | TGTGCCAGCAGCCCTAGCGGGAGGCGAGAGCAGTACTTC | CASSPSGRREQYF
NA | TRBJ2-7 | NA | TRBV21-1 | TGTGCCAGCAGAAGAGTAGCGGGAGACTACGAGCAGTACTTC | CASRRVAGDYEQYF
NA | TRBJ2-2 | TRBD1 | TRBV29-1 | TGCAGCGCCGGGACAGGGTTGGACACCGGGGAGCTGTTTTTT | CSAGTGLDTGELFF
few | TRBJ2-1 | TRBD2 | TRBV7-8 | TGTGCCAGCAGCTTGATAGCTAGCGGGGGGGCGTATGAGCAGTTCTTC | CASSLIASGGAYEQFF
few | TRBJ2-3 | TRBD2 | TRBV5-1 | TGCGCCAGCAGACCACTAGCGGGGGACACAGATACGCAGTATTTT | CASRPLAGDTDTQYF
NA | TRBJ1-1 | NA | TRBV19 | TGTGCCAGTAGTATAGGGGGCGGGTTGGTGAACACTGAAGCTTTCTTT | CASSIGGGLVNTEAFF
few | TRBJ2-2 | TRBD1 | TRBV12-3/TRBV12-4 | TGTGCCAGCAGTCCAGGGGGTTGGTGGACCGGGGAGCTGTTTTTT | CASSPGGWWTGELFF
few | TRBJ1-5 | NA | TRBV20-1 | TGCAGTGCGACCCAGGGAGTTGGGAATCAGCCCCAGCATTTT | CSATQGVGNQPQHF
NA | TRBJ2-2 | NA | TRBV12-3/TRBV12-4 | TGTGCCAGCAGCCCGTCGGCAGCAATCACCGGGGAGCTGTTTTTT | CASSPSAAITGELFF
few | TRBJ2-2 | TRBD2 | TRBV12-3/TRBV12-4 | TGTGCCAGCTCAAGAGAAGAGGGAGGGCCCACCGGGGAGCTGTTTTTT | CASSREEGGPTGELFF
many | TRBJ2-2 | NA | TRBV5-1 | TGCGCCAGCAGCTTGGGCAGCAACACCGGGGAGCTGTTTTTT | CASSLGSNTGELFF
NA | TRBJ2-1 | TRBD2 | TRBV2 | TGTGCCAGCAGCCGGAGAGGACTAGCGGCTTACAATGAGCAGTTCTTC | CASSRRGLAAYNEQFF
few | TRBJ2-1 | TRBD1 | TRBV12-3/TRBV12-4 | TGTGCCAGCAGTTGGGCCCCGGGACAGGGGATTTACAATGAGCAGTTCTTC | CASSWAPGQGIYNEQFF
NA | TRBJ2-4 | TRBD2 | TRBV29-1 | TGCAGCGTGGGGGAGGGAAACATTCAGTACTTC | CSVGEGNIQYF